The 29 T cell receptor beta chains listed next were all sequenced from one sample in a study of post-analysis software for immune sequencing data. Study-wide results and caveats: Controls had lower frequencies than patients of about five TRBV segments, which included TRBV5-6, TRBV5-1 and TRBV20-1.

What these receptors recognize is not known. Unique molecular identifiers featured in each of the TCR beta cDNA libraries. TCRdb used MiXCR to reprocess the PCR reads, holding one entry per CDR3 protein. This table has about 540,000 distinct CDR3 sequences, 34% appearing once. Input material: blood. These receptors were taken from a girl younger than 18 with multiple sclerosis.

This clonotype was detected a few times. The V and J genes are TRBV5-1 and TRBJ2-3, with 9 bases lining up with TRBD2. V trimming: 1 base; J trimming: 2 bases; junction bases outside the gene matches: 5. Germline lookup yields CDR1 SGHRS and CDR2 YFSETQ. The CDR3 sequence is 16 residues long. The CDR3 DNA reads as TGCGCCAGCAGCTTGTCTAGCGGGGCTTACACAGATACGCAGTATTTT. It codes for CASSLSSGAYTDTQYF.

The chain has TRBV29-1 and TRBJ1-1, with a possible D match to TRBD1 (6 bases). From germline, CDR1 is SQVTM and CDR2 ANQGSEA. The V gene lost 7 bases and the J gene lost 1 base, with 16 bases spanning the gap. This CDR3 has 14 amino acids. This CDR3 reads CSASFVDRNTEAFF. CDR3 bases: TGCAGCGCCTCGTTCGTGGACAGGAACACTGAAGCTTTCTTT. Full variable domain (missing parts from reference TRBV29-1 and TRBJ1-1): SAVISQKPSRDICQRGTSLTIQCQVDSQVTMMFWYRQQPGQSLTLIATANQGSEATYESGFVIDKFPISRPNLTFSTLTVSNMSPEDSSIYLCSASFVDRNTEAFFGQGTRLTVV.

This clonotype occurred many times. This sequence joins TRBV29-1 and TRBJ2-7, with 7 nucleotides matching TRBD1. Trimming cost V 6 bases and J 1 base; bases outside gene matches: 6. This CDR3 contains 13 residues. Germline V lookup: CDR1 SQVTM, CDR2 ANQGSEA. CDR3 region: CSVLRDRSYEQYF. The CDR3 DNA is TGCAGCGTCCTCCGGGACAGATCCTACGAGCAGTACTTC.

This clonotype has just a few counts. The V gene is TRBV6-5, the J gene TRBJ2-3; 8 positions match TRBD2. Germline CDR1 is MNHEY and CDR2 is SVGAGI. CDR3 size: 15 residues. Trimming took 5 bases from V and 1 from J; bases not matched to a gene: 5. CDR3 sequence: CASSRRGAGTDTQYF. The CDR3 coding sequence is TGTGCCAGCAGTCGGCGGGGGGCCGGCACAGATACGCAGTATTTT.

This clonotype has at least ten counts. The genes are TRBV5-1 and TRBJ2-7, with D possibly TRBD2 on 6 matching bases. The V end lost 0 bases, the J end lost 1 base, and 11 bases lay between the germline ends. The CDR3 is 15 residues long. Germline loops: CDR1 SGHRS, CDR2 YFSETQ. The DNA for the CDR3 is TGCGCCAGCAGCTTGGCTCTAGCGTCTTCCTACGAGCAGTACTTC. Amino acids: CASSLALASSYEQYF.

This sequence joins TRBV7-3 and TRBJ1-1; 9 bases align to TRBD1. The germline gives CDR1 SGHTA, CDR2 FQGTGA. J lost 1 base, V lost 4 bases, and 7 bases had no gene match. The CDR3 consists of 16 residues. CDR3 sequence reads: CASSSGTGWENTEAFF. CDR3 in DNA: TGTGCCAGCAGCTCCGGGACAGGGTGGGAGAACACTGAAGCTTTCTTT.

The chain employs TRBV7-6 and TRBJ1-5, with D uncertain. The CDR3 is made up of 15 amino acids. The V end was cut by 5 bases, the J end by 3 bases, with 14 bases between. Germline V CDR1 and CDR2: SGHVS, FNYEAQ. CDR3 residues: CASSPRVRDNQPQHF. CDR3 bases: TGTGCCAGCAGCCCCCGGGTCCGTGACAATCAGCCCCAGCATTTT.

The chain carries TRBV11-2 and TRBJ2-4; D possibly uses TRBD1 or TRBD2 (6 bases each). The germline gives CDR1 SGHAT, CDR2 FQNNGV. Trimming removed 4 bases from V and 3 bases from J, with 16 bases in between. This CDR3 comprises 16 residues. The CDR3 spells CASSSVGGEGKNIQYF. For the CDR3, the DNA is TGTGCCAGCAGCTCCGTCGGGGGCGAGGGCAAAAACATTCAGTACTTC.

The V call is TRBV5-1, the J call TRBJ1-5; D is unclear. Germline loops: CDR1 SGHRS, CDR2 YFSETQ. The CDR3 totals 14 residues. V was pared by 5 bases and J by 2 bases, with 11 bases between. This chain's CDR3 is CASRPVPGNQPQHF. Here the CDR3 DNA reads TGCGCCAGCAGACCTGTACCCGGCAATCAGCCCCAGCATTTT.

The chain uses TRBV20-1 and TRBJ1-1, with D possibly matching TRBD1 (5 bases). This CDR3 is built from 13 residues. V lost 7 bases and J lost 1, with 13 bases in between. CDR1 is DFQATT, CDR2 SNEGSKA, per germline (reference sequence). The CDR3 region has the DNA TGCAGTGTCTCCCGGACACAGAACACTGAAGCTTTCTTT. It codes for CSVSRTQNTEAFF.

The rearrangement links TRBV24-1 to TRBJ1-2, with D uncertain. V shed 8 bases and J shed 4 bases, with 16 bases lying between them. The CDR3 contains 14 residues. Germline lookup yields CDR1 KGHDR and CDR2 SFDVKD. The CDR3, as DNA: TGTGCCACCACAGAACACCTGAGGTGCTATGGCTACACCTTC. As protein: CATTEHLRCYGYTF.

The CDR3 DNA reads TGTGCCAGCAGTTACTCGGAGGTTAGCGGGGGTGAGACCCAGTACTTC. As protein: CASSYSEVSGGETQYF. The chain links TRBV6-5 to TRBJ2-5; 9 positions match TRBD2. With 0 bases clipped from V and 5 bases from J, the junction kept 7 bases outside the gene matches. Looked up from germline, CDR1 is MNHEY and CDR2 is SVGAGI. This CDR3 comprises 16 residues.

This clonotype has just one count. The V and J genes are TRBV13 and TRBJ1-2; the match to TRBD1 covers 8 bases. In germline, CDR1 is PRHDT, CDR2 FYEKMQ (reference sequence). The J segment lost 7 bases and the V segment lost 1 base, leaving 14 bases of the junction unmatched. The CDR3 is 17 amino acids. The CDR3 spells CASSLVAGTGARGGYTF. CDR3 in DNA: TGTGCCAGCAGCTTAGTGGCCGGGACAGGCGCCCGCGGTGGCTACACCTTC.

This clonotype was detected a few times. The chain has TRBV5-1 and TRBJ2-1, with D possibly TRBD1 on 6 matching bases. Trimming removed 1 base from V and 10 bases from J, with 9 bases in between. The CDR3 extends over 12 amino acids. Germline CDR1 reads SGHRS; CDR2 reads YFSETQ. CDR3 nucleotide sequence: TGCGCCAGCAGCTTGCACCAGGGGGAGCAGTTCTTC. Its translation: CASSLHQGEQFF. Drawing the rest from reference TRBV5-1 and TRBJ2-1, the complete variable domain is KAGVTQTPRYLIKTRGQQVTLSCSPISGHRSVSWYQQTPGQGLQFLFEYFSETQRNKGNFPGRFSGRQFSNSRSEMNVSTLELGDSALYLCASSLHQGEQFFGPGTRLTVL.

The chain is built from TRBV3-1 and TRBJ2-5; 7 bases match TRBD2. The DNA end is a closer match to TRBJ2-1, so the J assignment may be wrong. The CDR3 consists of 13 residues. Germline V gene data show CDR1 as LGHDT and CDR2 as YNNKEL (reference sequence). CDR3 region: CARSGAPYNEQFF. The CDR3 DNA follows: TGTGCCAGAAGCGGGGCCCCCTACAATGAGCAGTTCTTC.

This clonotype was seen a handful of times. This CDR3 is CASSLWAENTEAFF. Written as DNA, the CDR3 is TGTGCCAGCAGTTTGTGGGCGGAGAACACTGAAGCTTTCTTT. This chain connects TRBV12-3 or TRBV12-4 to TRBJ1-1, with unresolved D. V lost 3 bases and J 1 base, leaving 9 bases between the germline ends. The CDR3 consists of 14 residues.

This clonotype was recorded many times. The CDR3 is CASSSTGAYEQYF. DNA of the CDR3: TGTGCCAGCAGCTCGACAGGGGCCTACGAGCAGTACTTC. The J gene is TRBJ2-7, the V gene TRBV11-2; 8 bases line up with TRBD1. Germline V gives CDR1 SGHAT, CDR2 FQNNGV. J gave up 2 bases and V 4 bases, and 1 base lay outside the gene matches. The CDR3 consists of 13 residues.

This clonotype was found a few times. V gene TRBV7-9 combines with J gene TRBJ1-2; D remains unclear. The V gene lost 0 bases and the J gene lost 6 bases, with 8 bases spanning the gap. The CDR3 has 13 amino acids. The V gene's germline CDR1 is SEHNR and CDR2 FQNEAQ (reference sequence). The CDR3 region is CASSLAARHGYTF. CDR3 sequence (DNA): TGTGCCAGCAGCTTAGCGGCGAGGCATGGCTACACCTTC.

J is TRBJ1-1 and V is TRBV7-6; 7 nucleotides line up with TRBD1. The germline V gene has CDR1 SGHVS and CDR2 FNYEAQ. The CDR3 extends over 15 amino acids. The ends lost 5 bases at V and 4 bases at J; junction bases unmatched: 10. The CDR3 DNA reads TGTGCCAGCAGCCCCGGTCAGGGGGGGAGCACTGAAGCTTTCTTT. Translation: CASSPGQGGSTEAFF. Complete variable domain (other parts from reference TRBV7-6 and TRBJ1-1): GAGVSQSPRYKVTKRGQDVALRCDPISGHVSLYWYRQALGQGPEFLTYFNYEAQQDKSGLPNDRFSAERPEGSISTLTIQRTEQRDSAMYRCASSPGQGGSTEAFFGQGTRLTVV.

In its sample, this clonotype was seen once. This chain uses TRBV20-1 with TRBJ2-3; the D gene is possibly TRBD2 (5 bases). Germline CDR1 is DFQATT and CDR2 is SNEGSKA (reference sequence). The germline V and J ends were trimmed by 0 bases and 6 bases, with 16 bases remaining between them. The CDR3 covers 15 residues. The chain's CDR3 is CSAREAHPSRDTQYF. CDR3 in DNA: TGCAGTGCTAGAGAAGCCCACCCTAGCCGGGATACGCAGTATTTT.

In this sample, this clonotype turned up a few times. The rearrangement joins TRBV4-1 to TRBJ2-1, with 8 positions matching TRBD2. With 2 bases clipped from V and 10 bases from J, the junction kept 10 bases outside the gene matches. The CDR3 runs to 15 residues. Germline assignment: CDR1 MGHRA and CDR2 YSYEKL. The CDR3, as DNA: TGCGCCAGCAGCCAACGGGAGGCGGGGGGCGACGAGCAGTTCTTC. Translation gives CASSQREAGGDEQFF.

This clonotype was seen ten or more times. CDR3 region: CSVEVPTVNYGYTF. The CDR3 nucleotides are TGCAGCGTTGAAGTCCCCACGGTGAACTATGGCTACACCTTC. The genes are TRBV29-1 and TRBJ1-2; D unresolved. The CDR3 is made up of 14 amino acids. V lost 1 base to trimming and J lost 2 bases, with 11 bases between them. In germline, CDR1 is SQVTM, CDR2 ANQGSEA.

The chain is built from TRBV5-1 and TRBJ2-7; 9 bases agree with TRBD1. The CDR3 covers 14 residues. The J segment lost 4 bases and the V segment lost 3 bases, leaving 5 bases of the junction unmatched. The germline CDR1 and CDR2 sequences are SGHRS and YFSETQ. The CDR3 is CASSSGTGWYEQYF. CDR3 DNA sequence: TGCGCCAGCAGCTCCGGGACAGGGTGGTACGAGCAGTACTTC.

This clonotype has a handful of counts. The V gene is TRBV24-1, the J gene TRBJ2-3; weak D call: TRBD2 (7 bases). Per the germline V gene, CDR1 is KGHDR and CDR2 is SFDVKD. The V end was cut by 5 bases, the J end by 6 bases, with 11 bases between. The CDR3 runs 13 residues. As DNA, the CDR3 is TGTGCCACCAGTGGGGGGGGGGCGGATACGCAGTATTTT. Amino acids: CATSGGGADTQYF.

The CDR3 here is CASSLGGTSRGETQYF. CDR3 coding DNA: TGCGCCAGCAGCTTAGGGGGGACATCGAGAGGGGAGACCCAGTACTTC. The J gene is TRBJ2-5, the V gene TRBV5-1; either TRBD1 or TRBD2 may supply D (6 bases each). The germline V gene encodes CDR1 SGHRS and CDR2 YFSETQ. The CDR3 sequence is 16 residues long. V was pared by 2 bases and J by 5 bases, with 19 bases between.

This clonotype was observed a handful of times. V is TRBV10-3 and J is TRBJ2-3; 7 nucleotides match TRBD2. Germline CDR1 reads ENHRY; CDR2 reads SYGVKD. V trimming: 4 bases; J trimming: 2 bases; junction bases outside the gene matches: 3. The CDR3 sequence is 14 residues long. CDR3 amino acids: CAISVSGVTDTQYF. The CDR3, as DNA: TGTGCCATCAGTGTAAGCGGGGTCACAGATACGCAGTATTTT.

The chain combines TRBV11-2 with TRBJ2-5; 14 bases map to TRBD2. The V segment lost 5 bases and the J segment 5 bases; nucleotides outside the gene matches: 7. Per germline, CDR1 SGHAT and CDR2 FQNNGV. CDR3 length: 16 residues. The CDR3 loop is CASSPRTSGGTETQYF. The DNA of the CDR3 is TGTGCCAGCAGCCCGCGGACTAGCGGGGGGACGGAGACCCAGTACTTC.

To note about this clonotype: This may arise from a read error, as a much more abundant clone is one base away. The chain recombines TRBV29-1 with TRBJ2-6, with D unclear. The CDR3 is made up of 14 amino acids. V lost 4 bases to trimming and J lost 2 bases, with 9 bases between them. Per germline, CDR1 SQVTM and CDR2 ANQGSEA. This chain's CDR3 is CSVGKFPGANVLTF. DNA of the CDR3: TGCAGCGTTGGGAAGTTCCCTGGGGCCAACGTCCTGACTTTC.

The chain has TRBV15 and TRBJ1-5; no clear D. This CDR3 has 14 amino acids. With 8 bases removed from V and 3 bases from J, the gap between germline ends came to 14 bases. Germline V gene data show CDR1 as LNHNV and CDR2 as YYDKDF (reference sequence). CDR3 loop: CATGRVGFNQPQHF. The DNA for the CDR3 is TGTGCCACCGGACGCGTGGGGTTCAATCAGCCCCAGCATTTT.